This T cell receptor (beta chain) derives from a study of shared clonotypes between healthy human individuals. Study as a whole: The study used three CD4 naive, three CD4 memory, two CD8 naive and one CD8 memory plate per donor.

Healthy adults negative for HIV, lacking recent acute infections or vaccinations, served as donors. V shed 4 bases and J 2 bases; nucleotides not matched to a gene: 7. Per germline, CDR1 SNHLY and CDR2 FYNNEI. The CDR3 contains 15 residues. The assay was run at deep level. Data came from immunoSEQ multiplex PCR; TCRdb stores just in-frame clones and leaves some out. The sample carries 1,400,000 or so clones, around 98.5% recorded once. This clonotype was obtained from a young man in good health. The sequenced material came from naive CD4+ T cells sorted from blood. As to subset: CD45RA+ positively selected. The rearrangement joins TRBV2 to TRBJ2-5; 7 bases are a match to TRBD2. DNA of the CDR3: TGTGCCAGCAGTGTGGCTAGCGGACCACAAGAGACCCAGTACTTC. Amino acid sequence: CASSVASGPQETQYF.